The present T cell receptor beta chain was sequenced within a study of blood T cell repertoires in COVID-19. On the study more broadly: Material from acute and convalescent COVID-19 was sourced from the United States, Italy and Spain. PBMCs, B-cell-depleted T cells, or T cells provided the cDNA or gDNA that made up the material.

Authors' analysis steps: Amplification from reference gene primers served as the basis for estimated nucleated cell counts. Assay used: immunoSEQ multiplex PCR; TCRdb lists only in-frame clones, some missing. Clonal size and the V and J genes are those of that table, whereas D and trimming came from the DNA. The sample lists 35,000 to 40,000 clones, 85% occurring once. The receptor was isolated from a man aged 45-65 years with active COVID-19. The sequenced sample consisted of peripheral blood.

CDR3 nucleotides: TGTGCCAGCAGTGACTCCTCTGGGACAGGAGAGTCTGAAGCTTTCTTT. Encoded protein: CASSDSSGTGESEAFF. The gene calls are TRBV6-4 and TRBJ1-1; 8 bases are a match to TRBD1. CDR3 length: 16 residues. The junction had 9 bases not matched to a gene; V was cut back by 0 bases and J by 6 bases. Germline CDR1 is MRHNA and CDR2 is SNTAGT.